The 24 T cell receptor beta chains listed next were all sequenced from one sample in a study of OX40 agonist ivuxolimab in advanced cancers. The library was obtained by the immunoSEQ multiplex PCR assay. TCRdb carries this immuneACCESS record with in-frame sequences only. Its versions omit some clonotypes, under half of them owing to an unresolved V gene in the studies checked, with the rest unexplained. This sample comprises about 73,000 clones, 70% to 90% of them detected only once. The ten largest clones represent roughly 8% of the sample. The sequencing here drew on CD4+ or CD8+ T cells sorted from blood, taken in a trial of the OX40 agonist ivuxolimab. All receptors come from an adult with an advanced solid tumor such as melanoma, head and neck, liver or kidney cancer.

The chain links TRBV6-5 to TRBJ2-2; no firm D call. Between the trimmed V and J ends, which lost 6 bases and 2 bases, there was a span of 1 base. The CDR3 spans 11 residues. Germline V CDR1 and CDR2: MNHEY, SVGAGI. The CDR3 DNA reads as TGTGCCAGCAGCAACACCGGGGAGCTGTTTTTT. It is translated as CASSNTGELFF.

The chain joins TRBV10-3 to TRBJ2-3, with 9 positions matching TRBD1. Unmatched junction bases numbered 8, after V lost 10 bases and J lost 3 bases. This CDR3 contains 14 residues. In germline, CDR1 is ENHRY, CDR2 SYGVKD. This CDR3 is CATRQGVLTDTQYF. The CDR3 DNA reads TGTGCCACCAGACAGGGGGTATTGACAGATACGCAGTATTTT.

The chain couples TRBV13 to TRBJ2-7; possibly TRBD2 for D (5 bases). CDR3 length equals 13 residues. V lost 0 bases and J lost 6, with 9 bases in between. Germline assignment: CDR1 PRHDT and CDR2 FYEKMQ (reference sequence). The CDR3 spells CASSLGASLEQYF. The CDR3 DNA reads TGTGCCAGCAGCTTAGGGGCTAGCCTCGAGCAGTACTTC. The complete variable domain, with remaining parts taken from reference TRBV13 and TRBJ2-7, reads AAGVIQSPRHLIKEKRETATLKCYPIPRHDTVYWYQQGPGQDPQFLISFYEKMQSDKGSIPDRFSAQQFSDYHSELNMSSLELGDSALYFCASSLGASLEQYFGPGTRLTVT.

CDR3 amino acids: CASRDRRGYEQYF. In DNA, the CDR3 is TGTGCCAGCAGAGATCGGCGGGGGTACGAGCAGTACTTC. V and J are TRBV6-6 and TRBJ2-7; 7 bases line up with TRBD2. From germline, CDR1 is MNHNY and CDR2 SVGAGI (reference sequence). The CDR3 is 13 residues long. Trimming took 6 bases from V and 4 from J; bases not matched to a gene: 6.

The chain links TRBV30 to TRBJ1-4; D is perhaps TRBD1 (5 bases). Germline V gene data show CDR1 as GTSNPN and CDR2 as SVGIG (reference sequence). This CDR3 has 14 amino acids. V was clipped by 2 bases and J by 8 bases, with 15 bases between them. The CDR3 spells CAWSRGRVVEKLFF. The CDR3 bases are TGTGCCTGGAGTCGGGGACGGGTCGTGGAAAAACTGTTTTTT.

The chain joins TRBV5-6 to TRBJ2-2, with D maybe TRBD2 (5 bases). The CDR3 totals 11 residues. CDR1 and CDR2 (germline): SGHDT, YYEEEE. V shed 4 bases and J shed 12 bases, with 10 bases lying between them. CDR3 protein: CASSRRGKLFF. The CDR3, as DNA: TGTGCCAGCAGCCGCCGAGGGAAGCTGTTTTTT.

This rearrangement joins TRBV29-1 to TRBJ2-2; either TRBD1 or TRBD2 may fit D (5 bases each). The CDR3 runs to 12 residues. CDR1 and CDR2 (germline): SQVTM, ANQGSEA. Trimming shortened V by 7 bases and J by 7 bases, and 13 bases separated the two germline ends. CDR3 in amino acids: CSGTRGGGELFF. The DNA of the CDR3 is TGCAGCGGAACGAGGGGTGGCGGGGAGCTGTTTTTT.

This clone is a singleton in its sample. The chain combines TRBV4-1 with TRBJ1-4; no definite D call. Between the trimmed V and J ends, which lost 3 bases and 3 bases, there was a span of 11 bases. The CDR3 is made up of 15 amino acids. Germline V gives CDR1 MGHRA, CDR2 YSYEKL. DNA of the CDR3: TGCGCCAGCAGCCAGGACGGGCTCTCTAATGAAAAACTGTTTTTT. Translated: CASSQDGLSNEKLFF.

This chain connects TRBV11-2 to TRBJ2-5; D gene unclear. Germline CDR1 SGHAT, CDR2 FQNNGV. Deletions cut 1 base from V and 4 bases from J, with 7 bases between. The CDR3 loop spans 13 amino acids. In nucleotides, the CDR3 is TGTGCCAGCAGCTTAGCCCACGTAGAGACCCAGTACTTC. This encodes CASSLAHVETQYF.

V usage is TRBV2 and J usage is TRBJ1-2; D is perhaps TRBD1 (5 bases). Germline CDR1 is SNHLY and CDR2 is FYNNEI. This CDR3 is 13 amino acids long. Deletions cut 4 bases from V and 7 bases from J, with 13 bases between. The CDR3 sequence: CASSVGPDIGYTF. Written as DNA, the CDR3 is TGTGCCAGCAGTGTCGGGCCGGACATTGGCTACACCTTC.

This clone was counted between two and nine times. This sample includes further DNA sequences coding for the same CDR3. V is TRBV6-6 and J is TRBJ2-3, with 11 positions matching TRBD1. V was clipped by 6 bases and J by 2 bases; unmatched bases: 4. Germline-derived CDR1 and CDR2 are MNHNY and SVGAGI (reference sequence). CDR3 length equals 15 residues. The DNA for the CDR3 is TGTGCCAGCAGCAGGACAGGGGGCCCCACAGATACGCAGTATTTT. This encodes CASSRTGGPTDTQYF.

V is TRBV9 and J is TRBJ1-2, with 8 bases matching TRBD1. Germline CDR1 is SGDLS and CDR2 is YYNGEE. The CDR3 length is 20 residues. V dropped 0 bases and J dropped 3; count of bases not matched to a gene: 19. The CDR3 here is CASSVGRRSIGQGRYYGYTF. The CDR3 DNA reads as TGTGCCAGCAGCGTAGGTCGCCGCAGTATAGGACAGGGACGATACTATGGCTACACCTTC.

The rearrangement joins TRBV6-5 to TRBJ2-5, with D possibly TRBD1 on 8 matching bases. Deletions cut 9 bases from V and 5 bases from J, with 19 bases between. The germline V gene has CDR1 MNHEY and CDR2 SVGAGI. The CDR3 contains 14 residues. This chain's CDR3 is CASIGQGGSETQYF. Written as DNA, the CDR3 is TGTGCCAGTATAGGACAGGGAGGGTCGGAGACCCAGTACTTC.

The chain is built from TRBV2 and TRBJ2-5; possible D gene TRBD2, 7 bases. The V and J ends lost 0 bases and 4 bases respectively, with 12 bases between them. Germline assignment: CDR1 SNHLY and CDR2 FYNNEI. The CDR3 has 15 amino acids. CDR3 sequence (DNA): TGTGCCAGCAGTGAAGCGCTGGGGGGGGCAGAGACCCAGTACTTC. Translation gives CASSEALGGAETQYF. Full variable domain (remainder filled in from reference TRBV2 and TRBJ2-5): EPEVTQTPSHQVTQMGQEVILRCVPISNHLYFYWYRQILGQKVEFLVSFYNNEISEKSEIFDDQFSVERPDGSNFTLKIRSTKLEDSAMYFCASSEALGGAETQYFGPGTRLLVL.

The chain uses TRBV7-6 and TRBJ2-7, with 7 bases fitting TRBD1. The CDR3 consists of 19 residues. J was trimmed by 0 bases and V by 1 base; bases with no gene match: 15. CDR1 and CDR2 (germline): SGHVS, FNYEAQ. CDR3 in amino acids: CASSLEGGQALRSSYEQYF. The CDR3, as DNA: TGTGCCAGCAGCTTAGAAGGTGGACAGGCCCTTAGGAGCTCCTACGAGCAGTACTTC.

This chain connects TRBV7-2 to TRBJ1-6, with 8 bases lining up with TRBD1. CDR1 and CDR2 from the germline V gene are SGHTA and FQGNSA. The length of the CDR3 is 17 residues. J gave up 1 base and V 5 bases, and 7 bases lay outside the gene matches. This CDR3 reads CASSPMDRVSYNSPLHF. Here the CDR3 DNA reads TGTGCCAGCAGCCCGATGGACAGGGTTTCCTATAATTCACCCCTCCACTTT.

The chain employs TRBV6-6 and TRBJ2-1, with D possibly TRBD2 on 7 matching bases. Trimming left V 8 bases short and J 0 bases short, with 17 bases between. The CDR3 consists of 16 residues. CDR1 is MNHNY and CDR2 is SVGAGI in the germline V gene (reference sequence). The DNA of the CDR3 is TGTGCCAGCCGAGGGGGGGGCGTGAGCTCCTACAATGAGCAGTTCTTC. Protein: CASRGGGVSSYNEQFF.

The genes are TRBV19 and TRBJ1-2; 7 bases fit TRBD1. CDR1 is LNHDA, CDR2 SQIVND, per germline (reference sequence). V dropped 4 bases and J dropped 4; count of bases not matched to a gene: 6. The CDR3 consists of 14 residues. The CDR3 here is CASSRPGGLYGYTF. CDR3 DNA: TGTGCCAGTAGTAGACCAGGGGGGCTCTATGGCTACACCTTC.

This clone was counted a single time. The CDR3 DNA reads as TGTGCCAGCAGCGTTTGGGACAGCATTAACTATGGCTACACCTTC. Its translation is CASSVWDSINYGYTF. The J gene is TRBJ1-2, the V gene TRBV9, with 7 bases matching TRBD1. Germline trimming cut 2 bases from V and 1 base from J; bases unmatched to any gene: 5. The germline V gene has CDR1 SGDLS and CDR2 YYNGEE. The CDR3 is 15 residues long.

J is TRBJ1-5 and V is TRBV7-2, with 7 bases aligning to TRBD1. Germline V CDR1 and CDR2: SGHTA, FQGNSA. This CDR3 region has 15 residues. After removal of 5 bases from V and 3 bases from J, the junction contained 7 bases not matched to a gene. The CDR3 sequence is CASSKPGQSNQPQHF. CDR3 sequence (DNA): TGTGCCAGCAGCAAGCCGGGACAGTCCAATCAGCCCCAGCATTTT.

The chain carries TRBV10-3 and TRBJ2-7, with 7 bases matching TRBD2. The germline gives CDR1 ENHRY, CDR2 SYGVKD. This CDR3 contains 13 residues. V trimming: 6 bases; J trimming: 5 bases; junction bases outside the gene matches: 7. Written as DNA, the CDR3 is TGTGCCATCAGCGCGAGCGGGACGGACGAGCAGTACTTC. It is translated as CAISASGTDEQYF.

V is TRBV11-2 and J is TRBJ2-5; D unresolved. The CDR3 covers 13 residues. CDR1 and CDR2 from the germline V gene are SGHAT and FQNNGV. Trimming took 2 bases from V and 2 from J, leaving 6 bases between them. CDR3 amino acids: CASSLIYQETQYF. CDR3 bases: TGTGCCAGCAGCTTAATTTATCAAGAGACCCAGTACTTC.

The CDR3 reads CASSFRDRGGEQYF. The CDR3 DNA sequence: TGTGCCAGCAGCTTCCGGGACAGGGGAGGCGAGCAGTACTTC. The rearrangement joins TRBV7-6 to TRBJ2-7; 10 bases align to TRBD1. Germline V gene data show CDR1 as SGHVS and CDR2 as FNYEAQ. V lost 3 bases to trimming and J lost 6 bases; unmatched junction nucleotides: 5. CDR3 length: 14 amino acids. Combining the CDR3 with reference TRBV7-6 and TRBJ2-7 gives the whole variable domain GAGVSQSPRYKVTKRGQDVALRCDPISGHVSLYWYRQALGQGPEFLTYFNYEAQQDKSGLPNDRFSAERPEGSISTLTIQRTEQRDSAMYRCASSFRDRGGEQYFGPGTRLTVT.

The chain has TRBV6-5 and TRBJ1-4; D not certain. The germline V and J ends were trimmed by 7 bases and 1 base, with 13 bases remaining between them. The CDR3 has 15 amino acids. Germline V CDR1 and CDR2: MNHEY, SVGAGI. The CDR3 nucleotides read TGTGCCAGCAACGCCCGGTGGGGAACTAATGAAAAACTGTTTTTT. Amino acid sequence: CASNARWGTNEKLFF.